A selection of T cell receptor beta chains follows, all from one sample in a study of T cell clonotyping in hematopoietic cell transplantation. Measured with immunoSEQ multiplex PCR; TCRdb has only the in-frame clones, and not every one. Of 25,000 to 35,000 clones listed, under 85% were seen once; the top ten hold approximately 6.2%. This sample comprised peripheral blood mononuclear cells, obtained before stem cell transplant. The receptors shown here come from a man aged 45-65 years with myelodysplastic syndrome. Some clones in this sample may be carry-over from other donors' samples. CDR3s include the opening cysteine and the closing phenylalanine or tryptophan.

v_call: TRBV2; j_call: TRBJ2-7; cdr3_aa: CASHRTGSYEQYF
v_call: TRBV11-2; j_call: TRBJ2-7; cdr3_aa: CASSFGTGTYEQYF
v_call: TRBV7-2; j_call: TRBJ2-1; cdr3_aa: CASSGTRNNEQFF
v_call: TRBV14; j_call: TRBJ2-5; cdr3_aa: CASSQLGGGETQYF
v_call: TRBV6-1; j_call: TRBJ1-2; cdr3_aa: CASRLEGEGSYGYTF
v_call: TRBV28; j_call: TRBJ1-2; cdr3_aa: CASGFTPGTGLYGYTF
v_call: TRBV2; j_call: TRBJ2-7; cdr3_aa: CASQTDLSYEQYF
v_call: TRBV7-3; j_call: TRBJ1-1; cdr3_aa: CASSFGGRGFAEAFF
v_call: TRBV5-1; j_call: TRBJ2-2; cdr3_aa: CASRAGTATGELFF
v_call: TRBV6-5; j_call: TRBJ1-5; cdr3_aa: CASSDSTSNQPQHF
v_call: TRBV29-1; j_call: TRBJ2-7; cdr3_aa: CSVESGFDYEQYF
v_call: TRBV6-1; j_call: TRBJ2-2; cdr3_aa: CASSEPGANTGELFF
v_call: TRBV19; j_call: TRBJ2-4; cdr3_aa: CASSIDRGAKNIQYF
v_call: TRBV30; j_call: TRBJ2-7; cdr3_aa: CAWSVGRVYEQYF
v_call: TRBV5-1; j_call: TRBJ2-7; cdr3_aa: CASARDYSSYEQYF
v_call: TRBV11-2; j_call: TRBJ2-7; cdr3_aa: CASSRDSYEQYF
v_call: TRBV5-4; j_call: TRBJ1-2; cdr3_aa: CASIFWGRDGYTF
v_call: TRBV29-1; j_call: TRBJ1-4; cdr3_aa: CSVNRGSEKLFF
v_call: TRBV7-7; j_call: TRBJ2-5; cdr3_aa: CASSPLQETQYF
v_call: TRBV27; j_call: TRBJ1-1; cdr3_aa: CASSPRRSRYTEAFF
v_call: TRBV6-6; j_call: TRBJ2-5; cdr3_aa: CASSSPKRTQYF
v_call: TRBV6-1; j_call: TRBJ1-1; cdr3_aa: CATGPSGTGATEAFF
v_call: TRBV27; j_call: TRBJ2-1; cdr3_aa: CASSSSESSYNEQFF
v_call: TRBV28; j_call: TRBJ2-7; cdr3_aa: CASNPGTVTYEQYF
v_call: TRBV30; j_call: TRBJ1-5; cdr3_aa: CAWSVPEGNQPQHF
v_call: TRBV4-1; j_call: TRBJ1-1; cdr3_aa: CASRGTGMGMNTEAFF
v_call: TRBV10-3; j_call: TRBJ2-7; cdr3_aa: CAIRQSGTSAFEQYF
v_call: TRBV30; j_call: TRBJ1-6; cdr3_aa: CAWRQRRDSPLHF
v_call: TRBV28; j_call: TRBJ1-2; cdr3_aa: CASRHDLVRGGYTF
v_call: TRBV20-1; j_call: TRBJ2-1; cdr3_aa: CSASYGNEQFF
v_call: TRBV28; j_call: TRBJ2-7; cdr3_aa: CASRNLWEQYF
v_call: TRBV6-6; j_call: TRBJ2-1; cdr3_aa: CASSYSVEQFF
v_call: TRBV6-6; j_call: TRBJ1-5; cdr3_aa: CASRAGTVDQPQHF
v_call: TRBV6-5; j_call: TRBJ1-1; cdr3_aa: CASISLGTNTEAFF
v_call: TRBV19; j_call: TRBJ2-7; cdr3_aa: CASTGGQGAYEQYF
v_call: TRBV29-1; j_call: TRBJ1-2; cdr3_aa: CSAKGQGEDYGYTF